Each of the 7 T cell receptor beta chains below was sequenced from the same sample in a study of shared clonotypes between healthy human individuals. Naive CD8 cells, CD45RO-negative and positively selected for CCR7, excluded terminally differentiated effector memory CD45RA+ cells. Sequenced by immunoSEQ multiplex PCR; TCRdb stores in-frame clones only, minus some. The table includes 760,000 or so clones, approximately 96% detected once. Material for sequencing was naive CD8+ T cells sorted from blood. Every receptor here comes from a man aged 25 to 40 in good health.

The chain couples TRBV6-5 to TRBJ2-1; D gene unclear. The germline gives CDR1 MNHEY, CDR2 SVGAGI. Trimming cost V 6 bases and J 7 bases, with 13 bases left between them. The length of the CDR3 is 13 residues. CDR3 coding DNA: TGTGCCAGCAGGTCAACAGACAAGAATGAGCAGTTCTTC. Protein: CASRSTDKNEQFF.

This clone has only one observation. This chain uses TRBV30 with TRBJ2-3, with TRBD2 matching over 14 bases. Germline values: CDR1 GTSNPN, CDR2 SVGIG (reference sequence). V dropped 3 bases and J dropped 6; count of bases not matched to a gene: 5. The CDR3 loop spans 15 amino acids. CDR3 region: CAWRRGLAGVDTQYF. The CDR3 coding sequence is TGTGCCTGGAGGAGGGGACTAGCGGGAGTGGATACGCAGTATTTT.

This clone was counted once. The V and J genes are TRBV27 and TRBJ2-1, with D tentatively TRBD2 (6 bases). The CDR3 consists of 12 residues. Germline CDR1 and CDR2: MNHEY and SMNVEV (reference sequence). V gave up 11 bases and J gave up 5 bases, with 13 bases separating them. This chain's CDR3 is CAVGLIHNEQFF. The DNA for the CDR3 is TGTGCCGTGGGACTTATCCACAATGAGCAGTTCTTC.

The chain uses TRBV30 and TRBJ2-7; tentatively, D is TRBD2 (6 bases). The CDR3 runs to 11 residues. Deletions cut 3 bases from V and 7 bases from J, with 10 bases between. Germline V gene lookup returns CDR1 GTSNPN and CDR2 SVGIG (reference sequence). CDR3 sequence: CAWRIAGEQYF. Written as DNA, the CDR3 is TGTGCCTGGAGGATTGCGGGAGAGCAGTACTTC.

About this clone: In the same sample, other DNA sequences code for this CDR3. The gene calls are TRBV6-5 and TRBJ2-2; D gene ambiguous. The germline CDR1 and CDR2 sequences are MNHEY and SVGAGI. The CDR3 extends over 12 amino acids. V was cut by 0 bases and J by 6 bases, with 2 bases left in between. The CDR3 DNA follows: TGTGCCAGCAGTTACTCGGCCGGGGAGCTGTTTTTT. Its protein is CASSYSAGELFF.

The V call is TRBV18, the J call TRBJ1-2; D is undetermined. Germline CDR1 reads KGHSH; CDR2 reads LQKENI. This CDR3 spans 13 amino acids. With 5 bases removed from V and 10 bases from J, the gap between germline ends came to 17 bases. The CDR3 sequence: CASSAPGAMDYTF. In DNA form, the CDR3 reads TGTGCCAGCTCAGCCCCGGGAGCCATGGACTACACCTTC.

The chain links TRBV5-5 to TRBJ2-7; D not certain. Germline loops: CDR1 SGHKS, CDR2 YYEKEE (reference sequence). The CDR3 extends over 14 amino acids. The V gene lost 0 bases and the J gene lost 6 bases, with 13 bases spanning the gap. The CDR3 region is CASSLAARLSEQYF. CDR3 DNA sequence: TGTGCCAGCAGCTTGGCCGCGAGGCTCTCCGAGCAGTACTTC.